Shown below are 24 T cell receptor beta chains from a single sample sequenced in a study of OX40 agonist ivuxolimab in advanced cancers. Library construction relied on the immunoSEQ multiplex PCR assay. This immuneACCESS table, as held by TCRdb, lists in-frame sequences with V and J called but not all clones. Of the missing ones, under half trace to an unresolved V gene in checked studies; the others have no known cause. This sample comprises about 61,000 clones, 83% of them detected only once. The ten largest clones capture approximately 3.2% of the sample. Sequences were derived from CD4+ or CD8+ T cells sorted from blood, sampled in a trial of the OX40 agonist ivuxolimab. The source of these receptors is an adult with an advanced solid tumor such as melanoma, head and neck, liver or kidney cancer.

The rearrangement uses TRBV5-1 and TRBJ2-5, with 7 positions matching TRBD1. The ends lost 4 bases at V and 5 bases at J; junction bases unmatched: 8. The CDR3 totals 14 residues. CDR1 and CDR2 from the germline V gene are SGHRS and YFSETQ. CDR3 protein: CASSRAGQVETQYF. The DNA for the CDR3 is TGCGCCAGCAGCAGGGCCGGACAGGTGGAGACCCAGTACTTC. Filled out from reference TRBV5-1 and TRBJ2-5, the complete variable domain reads KAGVTQTPRYLIKTRGQQVTLSCSPISGHRSVSWYQQTPGQGLQFLFEYFSETQRNKGNFPGRFSGRQFSNSRSEMNVSTLELGDSALYLCASSRAGQVETQYFGPGTRLLVL.

The chain combines TRBV6-5 with TRBJ1-5; possible D gene TRBD1, 5 bases. The CDR3 consists of 15 residues. Trimming took 2 bases from V and 8 from J, leaving 16 bases between them. Germline CDR1 is MNHEY and CDR2 is SVGAGI. CDR3 in amino acids: CASSYRPGQGEPQHF. CDR3 nucleotides: TGTGCCAGCAGTTACCGGCCAGGGCAAGGGGAGCCCCAGCATTTT.

The table lists this clone with a few counts. The chain couples TRBV6-5 to TRBJ1-3, with D possibly matching TRBD1 (5 bases). The CDR3 length is 13 residues. The germline V gene has CDR1 MNHEY and CDR2 SVGAGI. The ends were cut back, 5 bases at V and 1 base at J, with 6 bases in the middle. CDR3 bases: TGTGCCAGCAGTGAGGGGTCTGGAAACACCATATATTTT. It translates to CASSEGSGNTIYF.

V is TRBV28 and J is TRBJ1-3; D uncertain. This CDR3 is 12 amino acids long. Germline V gene lookup returns CDR1 MDHEN and CDR2 SYDVKM. Trimming cost V 8 bases and J 3 bases, with 8 bases left between them. This CDR3 reads CASSGVGNTIYF. For the CDR3, the DNA is TGTGCCAGCTCCGGGGTTGGAAACACCATATATTTT.

The chain couples TRBV25-1 to TRBJ2-2; D could derive from TRBD1 or TRBD2 (5 bases each). The CDR3 covers 16 residues. V dropped 4 bases and J dropped 0 bases, with 12 bases sitting between them. Germline CDR1 reads MGHDK; CDR2 reads SYGVNS. The CDR3 is CASSAPRGANTGELFF. Here the CDR3 DNA reads TGTGCCAGCAGTGCCCCGAGGGGTGCGAACACCGGGGAGCTGTTTTTT.

The V and J genes are TRBV7-3 and TRBJ1-2; 7 nucleotides line up with TRBD1. Germline values: CDR1 SGHTA, CDR2 FQGTGA. The CDR3 sequence is 16 residues long. V lost 0 bases to trimming and J lost 3 bases; unmatched junction nucleotides: 7. As DNA, the CDR3 is TGTGCCAGCAGCTTAACAGGGGACAGTCGGGACTATGGCTACACCTTC. Its protein is CASSLTGDSRDYGYTF. Full variable domain (outside the CDR3, taken from reference TRBV7-3 and TRBJ1-2): GAGVSQTPSNKVTEKGKYVELRCDPISGHTALYWYRQSLGQGPEFLIYFQGTGAADDSGLPNDRFFAVRPEGSVSTLKIQRTERGDSAVYLCASSLTGDSRDYGYTFGSGTRLTVV.

Here the CDR3 DNA reads TGTGCCTGGAGTGCCCCCGGGACAGGGGGCCGTTGGACTGAAGCTTTCTTT. This encodes CAWSAPGTGGRWTEAFF. The V and J genes are TRBV30 and TRBJ1-1; 12 bases align to TRBD1. This CDR3 contains 17 residues. CDR1 GTSNPN and CDR2 SVGIG come from the germline V gene (reference sequence). V dropped 1 base and J dropped 5; count of bases not matched to a gene: 11.

This chain joins TRBV5-1 and TRBJ2-7; D gene unclear. V was shortened by 4 bases and J by 5 bases, with 16 bases between the two germline ends. The CDR3 is 14 residues long. Germline lookup yields CDR1 SGHRS and CDR2 YFSETQ. In nucleotides, the CDR3 is TGCGCCAGCAGCAAACAGACGCCTGAGAACGAGCAGTACTTC. Its protein is CASSKQTPENEQYF.

This chain joins TRBV5-1 and TRBJ2-3; 16 bases line up with TRBD2. Germline assignment: CDR1 SGHRS and CDR2 YFSETQ. Trimming cost V 5 bases and J 2 bases; bases outside gene matches: 8. This CDR3 spans 18 amino acids. CDR3 loop: CASRLTGTSGGDTDTQYF. CDR3 nucleotide sequence: TGCGCCAGCAGGTTAACCGGGACTAGCGGGGGGGACACAGATACGCAGTATTTT.

This chain joins TRBV7-2 and TRBJ2-7; D unresolved. The length of the CDR3 is 13 residues. Trimming cost V 4 bases and J 2 bases, with 9 bases left between them. CDR1 SGHTA and CDR2 FQGNSA come from the germline V gene. The CDR3 DNA is TGTGCCAGCAGCTCCCGCCCTACCTACGAGCAGTACTTC. This sequence encodes CASSSRPTYEQYF.

In its sample, this clone ranks as medium-sized (0.01 to 0.1%). V gene TRBV5-1 combines with J gene TRBJ1-5; D gene unclear. Germline assignment: CDR1 SGHRS and CDR2 YFSETQ. The CDR3 sequence is 14 residues long. The V end was cut by 0 bases, the J end by 5 bases, with 9 bases between. CDR3 amino acids: CASSLAGNHQPQHF. In DNA, the CDR3 is TGCGCCAGCAGCTTGGCGGGGAATCATCAGCCCCAGCATTTT. Full variable domain (outside the CDR3, taken from reference TRBV5-1 and TRBJ1-5): KAGVTQTPRYLIKTRGQQVTLSCSPISGHRSVSWYQQTPGQGLQFLFEYFSETQRNKGNFPGRFSGRQFSNSRSEMNVSTLELGDSALYLCASSLAGNHQPQHFGDGTRLSIL.

The CDR3 nucleotides are TGTGCCAGCAGTTACACGCCAGGGGCAACTAATGAAAAACTGTTTTTT. This encodes CASSYTPGATNEKLFF. The chain links TRBV6-5 to TRBJ1-4, with D perhaps TRBD1 (6 bases). The CDR3 has 16 amino acids. From germline, CDR1 is MNHEY and CDR2 SVGAGI. The V end lost 2 bases, the J end lost 0 bases, and 10 bases lay between the germline ends.

The genes are TRBV5-1 and TRBJ2-7, with 8 bases lining up with TRBD2. V lost 0 bases to trimming and J lost 0 bases; unmatched junction nucleotides: 5. Germline V gene data show CDR1 as SGHRS and CDR2 as YFSETQ. This CDR3 spans 16 amino acids. In DNA form, the CDR3 reads TGCGCCAGCAGCTTGGAGGGAGCGGGGGCCTCCTACGAGCAGTACTTC. This sequence encodes CASSLEGAGASYEQYF.

The rearrangement uses TRBV6-5 and TRBJ1-2; D call uncertain. V was shortened by 0 bases and J by 4 bases, with 6 bases between the two germline ends. Germline-derived CDR1 and CDR2 are MNHEY and SVGAGI. This CDR3 spans 13 amino acids. CDR3 amino acids: CASSYSPSYGYTF. The CDR3 DNA sequence: TGTGCCAGCAGTTACTCCCCCAGCTATGGCTACACCTTC.

This chain uses TRBV19 with TRBJ1-2; perhaps TRBD1 as D (5 bases). Germline CDR1 and CDR2: LNHDA and SQIVND (reference sequence). The V end was cut by 4 bases, the J end by 4 bases, with 19 bases between. This CDR3 spans 16 amino acids. The chain's CDR3 is CASSRIEGPTSYGYTF. In nucleotides, the CDR3 is TGTGCCAGTAGTAGGATTGAGGGACCAACGTCCTATGGCTACACCTTC.

The chain couples TRBV6-5 to TRBJ2-7, with D maybe TRBD2 (5 bases). V lost 5 bases and J 7 bases, leaving 15 bases between the germline ends. CDR1 is MNHEY and CDR2 is SVGAGI in the germline V gene. There are 13 residues in the CDR3. DNA for the CDR3: TGTGCCAGCAGTAAACGGGGTGGCGTAGAGCAGTACTTC. It encodes CASSKRGGVEQYF.

The genes are TRBV19 and TRBJ2-3; 13 nucleotides match TRBD2. Trimming removed 5 bases from V and 2 bases from J; junction bases left unmatched: 7. The CDR3 is 17 amino acids. The germline gives CDR1 LNHDA, CDR2 SQIVND (reference sequence). The CDR3 bases are TGTGCCAGTAGTGAGGGACTAGCGGGGACCGTCACAGATACGCAGTATTTT. Its protein product is CASSEGLAGTVTDTQYF.

The genes are TRBV7-2 and TRBJ1-6, with no clear D. CDR1 is SGHTA, CDR2 FQGNSA, per germline. CDR3 length: 16 amino acids. Trimming took off 4 bases at V and 7 bases at J, with 17 bases between the two ends. CDR3 sequence (DNA): TGTGCCAGCAGCTCGAGGGAGGAGGGAAGGAATTCACCCCTCCACTTT. Translated, it gives CASSSREEGRNSPLHF.

The V and J genes are TRBV5-1 and TRBJ2-5; no definite D call. V gave up 4 bases and J gave up 0 bases, with 13 bases separating them. The CDR3 runs 15 residues. Germline V gene data show CDR1 as SGHRS and CDR2 as YFSETQ. The chain's CDR3 is CASSQETVYQETQYF. The CDR3, as DNA: TGCGCCAGCAGCCAAGAGACGGTGTACCAAGAGACCCAGTACTTC.

This clone was recorded once. CDR3 sequence (DNA): TGTGCCAGCAGTTCACATAACACCGGGGAGCTGTTTTTT. It translates to CASSSHNTGELFF. This rearrangement joins TRBV27 to TRBJ2-2; D not certain. V dropped 4 bases and J dropped 2 bases, with 5 bases sitting between them. Looked up from germline, CDR1 is MNHEY and CDR2 is SMNVEV (reference sequence). The CDR3 totals 13 residues.

The genes are TRBV6-5 and TRBJ2-7; TRBD2 is a possible D gene (7 bases). The CDR3 spans 12 residues. The V end was cut by 10 bases, the J end by 3 bases, with 13 bases between. Germline CDR1 reads MNHEY; CDR2 reads SVGAGI. The CDR3 bases are TGTGCCACCGCGGGGGCGGGCTACGAGCAGTACTTC. Translated, it gives CATAGAGYEQYF.

The chain uses TRBV7-2 and TRBJ1-1; D uncertain. CDR3 length: 11 amino acids. With 7 bases removed from V and 7 bases from J, the gap between germline ends came to 10 bases. CDR1 and CDR2 from the germline V gene are SGHTA and FQGNSA. Here the CDR3 reads CASTMINEAFF. Here the CDR3 DNA reads TGTGCCAGCACCATGATCAATGAAGCTTTCTTT. The variable domain in full, with the rest retrieved from reference TRBV7-2 and TRBJ1-1, is GAGVSQSPSNKVTEKGKDVELRCDPISGHTALYWYRQSLGQGLEFLIYFQGNSAPDKSGLPSDRFSAERTGGSVSTLTIQRTQQEDSAVYLCASTMINEAFFGQGTRLTVV.

This clone was seen more than once but under ten times. This sequence joins TRBV4-2 and TRBJ1-4; no definite D call. Germline loops: CDR1 LGHNA, CDR2 YNFKEQ. Trimming took off 4 bases at V and 4 bases at J, with 16 bases between the two ends. The CDR3 consists of 16 residues. This CDR3 reads CASSLSPTDVNEKLFF. CDR3 nucleotide sequence: TGTGCCAGCAGCCTAAGCCCGACGGACGTTAATGAAAAACTGTTTTTT.

The rearrangement uses TRBV7-9 and TRBJ2-1; 7 positions agree with TRBD1. CDR3 length equals 15 residues. CDR1 and CDR2 from the germline V gene are SEHNR and FQNEAQ (reference sequence). J was trimmed by 8 bases and V by 5 bases; bases with no gene match: 12. For the CDR3, the DNA is TGTGCCAGCAGCCTTGGACAGGCTGAGAGGGATGAGCAGTTCTTC. This encodes CASSLGQAERDEQFF.